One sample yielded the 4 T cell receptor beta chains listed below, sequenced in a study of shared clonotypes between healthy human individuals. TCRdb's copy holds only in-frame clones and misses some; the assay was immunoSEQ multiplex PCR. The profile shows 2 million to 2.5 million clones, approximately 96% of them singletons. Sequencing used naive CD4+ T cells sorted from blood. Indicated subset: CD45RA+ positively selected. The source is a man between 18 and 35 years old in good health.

The CDR3, as DNA: TGCGGGGGGCGAGGCACCGGGGAGCTGTTTTTT. It codes for CGGRGTGELFF. The chain joins TRBV29-1 to TRBJ2-2; perhaps D is TRBD1 or TRBD2 (6 bases each). This CDR3 has 11 residues. CDR1 SQVTM and CDR2 ANQGSEA come from the germline V gene.

In DNA, the CDR3 is TGTGCCAGCAGTTACGTCGGAGCGATGAACACTGAAGCTTTCTTT. The encoded protein is CASSYVGAMNTEAFF. V gene TRBV6-6 combines with J gene TRBJ1-1; D uncertain. V gave up 2 bases and J gave up 0 bases, with 10 bases separating them. CDR3 length equals 15 residues. In germline, CDR1 is MNHNY, CDR2 SVGAGI (reference sequence).

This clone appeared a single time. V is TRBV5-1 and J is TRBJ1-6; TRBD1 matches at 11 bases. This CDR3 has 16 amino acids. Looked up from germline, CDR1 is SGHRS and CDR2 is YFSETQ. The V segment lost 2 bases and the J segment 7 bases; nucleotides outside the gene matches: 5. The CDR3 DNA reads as TGCGCCAGCAGCTTCCCGGGACAGGGGGGAAATTCACCCCTCCACTTT. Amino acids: CASSFPGQGGNSPLHF.

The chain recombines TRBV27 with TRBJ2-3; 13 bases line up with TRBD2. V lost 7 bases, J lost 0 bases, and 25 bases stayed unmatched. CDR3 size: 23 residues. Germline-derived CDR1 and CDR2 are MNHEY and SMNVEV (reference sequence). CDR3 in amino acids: CASILQGFLPTRLAGGSTDTQYF. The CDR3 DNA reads TGTGCCAGCATCCTCCAGGGATTTTTGCCTACCCGACTAGCGGGGGGTAGCACAGATACGCAGTATTTT.